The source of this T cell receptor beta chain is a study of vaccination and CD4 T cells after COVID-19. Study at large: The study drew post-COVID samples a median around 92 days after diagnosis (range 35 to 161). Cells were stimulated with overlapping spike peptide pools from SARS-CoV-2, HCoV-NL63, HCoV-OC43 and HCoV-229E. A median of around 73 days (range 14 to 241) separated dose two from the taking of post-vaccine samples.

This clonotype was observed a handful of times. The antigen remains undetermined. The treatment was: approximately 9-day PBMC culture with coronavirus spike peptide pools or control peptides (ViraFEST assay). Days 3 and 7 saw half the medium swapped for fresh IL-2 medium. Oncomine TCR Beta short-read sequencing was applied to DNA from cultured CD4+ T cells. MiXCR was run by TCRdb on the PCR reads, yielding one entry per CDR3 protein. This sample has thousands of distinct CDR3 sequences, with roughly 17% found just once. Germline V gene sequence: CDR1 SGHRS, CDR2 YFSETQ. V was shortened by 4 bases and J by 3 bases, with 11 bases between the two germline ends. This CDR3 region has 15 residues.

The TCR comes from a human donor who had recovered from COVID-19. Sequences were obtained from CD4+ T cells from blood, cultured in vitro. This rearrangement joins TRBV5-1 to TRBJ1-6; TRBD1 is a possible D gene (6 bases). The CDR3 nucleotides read TGCGCCAGCAGCACCGGGACAAGCTATAATTCACCCCTCCACTTT. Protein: CASSTGTSYNSPLHF.